The 32 T cell receptor beta chains below come from one sample, sequenced in a study of T and B cells in COVID-19 patients. From blood, about 240-500 ng of genomic DNA served as TRB template. Multiplex PCR with BIOMED2 TRB-A/B primer pools amplified TRB rearrangements. A single record per CDR3 protein comes from TCRdb applying MiXCR to the multiplex PCR reads. The sample consists of approximately 5,200 distinct CDR3 sequences, roughly 21% of them appearing once. Sequencing was carried out using blood. These receptors were taken from a human donor who had recovered from COVID-19.

The chain is built from TRBV5-1 and TRBJ2-5; no definite D call. Germline-derived CDR1 and CDR2 are SGHRS and YFSETQ. Trimming took 0 bases from V and 2 from J, leaving 11 bases between them. This CDR3 comprises 15 residues. This chain's CDR3 is CASSLALGGQETQYF. For the CDR3, the DNA is TGCGCCAGCAGCTTGGCCCTCGGCGGACAAGAGACCCAGTACTTC.

The chain has TRBV7-9 and TRBJ1-2; 9 bases match TRBD1. The CDR3 length is 15 residues. V dropped 3 bases and J dropped 6; count of bases not matched to a gene: 8. Germline CDR1 reads SEHNR; CDR2 reads FQNEAQ (reference sequence). The CDR3 DNA reads TGTGCCAGCAGCTTCCCATCGACAGGGGGGGATGGCTACACCTTC. Its translation: CASSFPSTGGDGYTF.

In its sample, this clonotype was seen once. This chain uses TRBV11-1 with TRBJ2-1; 11 positions match TRBD2. The CDR3 has 14 amino acids. Trimming cost V 4 bases and J 6 bases; bases outside gene matches: 2. CDR1 SGHAT and CDR2 FQDESV come from the germline V gene (reference sequence). The DNA for the CDR3 is TGTGCCAGCAGCTCCGGACTAGCGGGCAATGAGCAGTTCTTC. It translates to CASSSGLAGNEQFF.

This clonotype was observed a few times. The chain uses TRBV7-9 and TRBJ2-7; D is perhaps TRBD2 (6 bases). CDR3 size: 13 residues. Germline CDR1 reads SEHNR; CDR2 reads FQNEAQ (reference sequence). The germline V and J ends were trimmed by 3 bases and 5 bases, with 11 bases remaining between them. The CDR3 DNA reads as TGTGCCAGCAGCTTTCCCGGGAGAGACGAGCAGTACTTC. The encoded protein is CASSFPGRDEQYF.

This clonotype qualifies as medium-sized. This chain uses TRBV7-9 with TRBJ2-1, with D unresolved. Germline-derived CDR1 and CDR2 are SEHNR and FQNEAQ (reference sequence). This CDR3 is 15 amino acids long. V was clipped by 0 bases and J by 0 bases, with 6 bases between them. The CDR3 is CASSLAGYSYNEQFF. In DNA form, the CDR3 reads TGTGCCAGCAGCTTAGCAGGGTACTCCTACAATGAGCAGTTCTTC.

By proportion, this clonotype is medium-sized. The rearrangement uses TRBV6-1 and TRBJ2-3; no definite D call. Trimming took 7 bases from V and 0 from J, leaving 17 bases between them. From germline, CDR1 is MNHNS and CDR2 SASEGT. This CDR3 is 16 amino acids long. The CDR3 protein is CASTLSGRPSTDTQYF. The CDR3, as DNA: TGTGCCAGCACCCTATCAGGCAGGCCTAGCACAGATACGCAGTATTTT.

The rearrangement joins TRBV20-1 to TRBJ2-3, with TRBD2 matching over 9 bases. V gave up 0 bases and J gave up 4 bases; unmatched junction bases: 8. Germline V gene data show CDR1 as DFQATT and CDR2 as SNEGSKA (reference sequence). There are 16 residues in the CDR3. The CDR3 nucleotides read TGCAGTGCTAGAGATCTGGCTAGCGGGATTCCAGATACGCAGTATTTT. Translation: CSARDLASGIPDTQYF.

The genes are TRBV10-3 and TRBJ2-1; D remains ambiguous. V shed 5 bases and J shed 10 bases, with 18 bases lying between them. The CDR3 covers 14 residues. Per germline, CDR1 ENHRY and CDR2 SYGVKD. In DNA, the CDR3 is TGTGCCATCAGTCCCGTCCTAGGTGCCCAGGAGCAGTTCTTC. It codes for CAISPVLGAQEQFF.

By sample share, this clonotype is medium-sized. The chain employs TRBV19 and TRBJ2-1; maybe TRBD1 (6 bases). The ends were cut back, 7 bases at V and 1 base at J, with 17 bases in the middle. There are 16 residues in the CDR3. Germline V lookup: CDR1 LNHDA, CDR2 SQIVND (reference sequence). DNA of the CDR3: TGTGCCAGTATTTCAATGTTAGGGGGTTCCTACAATGAGCAGTTCTTC. Its translation: CASISMLGGSYNEQFF.

By frequency in the sample, this clonotype is medium-sized. The chain is built from TRBV7-6 and TRBJ2-3; D unresolved. This CDR3 is built from 13 residues. With 1 base removed from V and 6 bases from J, the gap between germline ends came to 8 bases. CDR1 SGHVS and CDR2 FNYEAQ come from the germline V gene. The CDR3 is CASSLEVDDTQYF. Here the CDR3 DNA reads TGTGCCAGCAGCTTAGAAGTGGATGATACGCAGTATTTT.

This clonotype is judged medium-sized (0.01 to 0.1%). The chain recombines TRBV12-3 or TRBV12-4 with TRBJ1-4; weak D call: TRBD1 (5 bases). This CDR3 is built from 14 residues. The V and J ends lost 7 bases and 8 bases respectively, with 17 bases between them. This chain's CDR3 is CASTTRGTYEKLFF. CDR3 DNA: TGTGCCAGCACCACAAGGGGTACTTACGAAAAACTGTTTTTT.

Sample share makes this clonotype medium-sized. This sequence joins TRBV27 and TRBJ1-6; possible D gene TRBD1, 6 bases. The CDR3 is 17 amino acids. V lost 3 bases, J lost 0 bases, and 12 bases lay in between. Germline V gene data show CDR1 as MNHEY and CDR2 as SMNVEV (reference sequence). The DNA of the CDR3 is TGTGCCAGCAGTTTTGACAGGCCAAGCTCCTATAATTCACCCCTCCACTTT. It encodes CASSFDRPSSYNSPLHF.

This clonotype has ten or more counts. The V and J genes are TRBV12-3 or TRBV12-4 and TRBJ2-4, with 7 bases matching TRBD2. The length of the CDR3 is 12 residues. The J segment lost 12 bases and the V segment lost 0 bases, leaving 2 bases of the junction unmatched. The CDR3 DNA sequence: TGTGCCAGCAGTTTAGCTGGGACTAATCAGTACTTC. It encodes CASSLAGTNQYF.

The chain is built from TRBV12-3 or TRBV12-4 and TRBJ2-7; D is unresolved. The CDR3 contains 13 residues. V was trimmed by 6 bases and J by 3 bases, leaving 12 bases between them. The CDR3 DNA reads as TGTGCCAGCAGCCTTTCACCCCTCTACGAGCAGTACTTC. It specifies CASSLSPLYEQYF.

The chain is built from TRBV21-1 and TRBJ1-6. TRBV21-1 is a known pseudogene. CDR3 length equals 15 residues. CDR3 DNA: TGTGCCAGCAGCAAAGTGGTAGAAGGGAGGTCACCCCTCCACTTT. It is translated as CASSKVVEGRSPLHF.

The chain is built from TRBV11-2 and TRBJ1-6, with no clear D. Trimming took off 0 bases at V and 6 bases at J, with 9 bases between the two ends. CDR3 length: 15 residues. The germline V gene encodes CDR1 SGHAT and CDR2 FQNNGV. CDR3 in DNA: TGTGCCAGCAGCTTAGAGGCAGGTGGTAATTCACCCCTCCACTTT. Translating it yields CASSLEAGGNSPLHF.

This clonotype occurred a few times. The chain combines TRBV2 with TRBJ1-4; 9 bases match TRBD1. J gave up 7 bases and V 7 bases, and 19 bases lay outside the gene matches. The CDR3 has 18 amino acids. Germline V CDR1 and CDR2: SNHLY, FYNNEI. The CDR3 sequence is CASTPSGDRVRGGEKLFF. The CDR3 DNA follows: TGTGCCAGCACTCCCTCGGGGGACAGGGTGAGGGGAGGTGAAAAACTGTTTTTT.

By proportion, this clonotype is medium-sized. This CDR3 reads CASTPGGANTGELFF. CDR3 coding DNA: TGTGCCAGCACCCCGGGGGGGGCGAACACCGGGGAGCTGTTTTTT. This chain connects TRBV27 to TRBJ2-2; TRBD2 agrees at 8 bases. Trimming cost V 7 bases and J 0 bases; bases outside gene matches: 4. Germline V gene lookup returns CDR1 MNHEY and CDR2 SMNVEV (reference sequence). The CDR3 sequence is 15 residues long.

By its share, this clonotype is medium-sized. The gene calls are TRBV5-1 and TRBJ2-3; D gene ambiguous. V lost 4 bases and J 9 bases, leaving 9 bases between the germline ends. Germline assignment: CDR1 SGHRS and CDR2 YFSETQ. The CDR3 loop spans 11 amino acids. The CDR3 nucleotides read TGCGCCAGCAGCGCTTCCTACACGCAGTATTTT. Translated: CASSASYTQYF.

The V call is TRBV5-1, the J call TRBJ2-2; 10 bases match TRBD2. Germline V gene data show CDR1 as SGHRS and CDR2 as YFSETQ. J was trimmed by 3 bases and V by 7 bases; bases with no gene match: 12. This CDR3 spans 17 amino acids. Here the CDR3 DNA reads TGCGCCAGCCCCCCACCCCTAACTAGCGGGGACACCGGGGAGCTGTTTTTT. Protein product: CASPPPLTSGDTGELFF.

The sample holds a few counts of this clonotype. The CDR3 region has the DNA TGTGCCAGCAGCCCCGAGACGGAGGGTGGCTACACCTTC. It is translated as CASSPETEGGYTF. J is TRBJ1-2 and V is TRBV7-9; D remains unclear. Germline V gene data show CDR1 as SEHNR and CDR2 as FQNEAQ (reference sequence). This CDR3 contains 13 residues. V was clipped by 5 bases and J by 7 bases, with 14 bases between them.

V usage is TRBV29-1 and J usage is TRBJ1-5; maybe TRBD1 (6 bases). Germline V gene lookup returns CDR1 SQVTM and CDR2 ANQGSEA. The CDR3 sequence is 13 residues long. V was pared by 6 bases and J by 5 bases, with 14 bases between. The CDR3 DNA is TGCAGCGTCGTGACAGGTTTACATCAGCCCCAGCATTTT. Amino acids: CSVVTGLHQPQHF.

V gene TRBV19 combines with J gene TRBJ1-2; D is undetermined. Germline CDR1 and CDR2: LNHDA and SQIVND (reference sequence). V shed 6 bases and J shed 4 bases, with 9 bases lying between them. The length of the CDR3 is 12 residues. The CDR3 loop is CASRDWPYGYTF. Here the CDR3 DNA reads TGTGCCAGTAGGGACTGGCCCTATGGCTACACCTTC.

This clonotype was seen ten or more times. The chain is built from TRBV24-1 and TRBJ2-5; a weak D match, TRBD2 (5 bases). From germline, CDR1 is KGHDR and CDR2 SFDVKD. The V end lost 2 bases, the J end lost 4 bases, and 10 bases lay between the germline ends. This CDR3 is built from 14 residues. In DNA, the CDR3 is TGTGCCACCAGTGATTGGACTGCAAGAGAGACCCAGTACTTC. Its translation: CATSDWTARETQYF.

Only a few counts were recorded for this clonotype. This CDR3 reads CASSTRTEAFF. The CDR3 bases are TGTGCCAGCAGCACAAGGACTGAAGCTTTCTTT. The chain combines TRBV12-3 or TRBV12-4 with TRBJ1-1, with D hard to call. CDR3 length equals 11 residues. V dropped 6 bases and J dropped 5 bases, with 7 bases sitting between them.

V usage is TRBV15 and J usage is TRBJ1-4; D is possibly TRBD1 (6 bases). The ends were cut back, 3 bases at V and 6 bases at J, with 11 bases in the middle. This CDR3 comprises 14 residues. Per germline, CDR1 LNHNV and CDR2 YYDKDF (reference sequence). The CDR3 is CATSRRDNDEKLFF. CDR3 DNA: TGTGCCACCAGCAGGCGGGACAATGATGAAAAACTGTTTTTT.

V usage is TRBV5-1 and J usage is TRBJ1-2, with 8 bases aligning to TRBD1. The CDR3 loop spans 14 amino acids. J lost 6 bases, V lost 1 base, and 5 bases had no gene match. CDR1 and CDR2 from the germline V gene are SGHRS and YFSETQ. The CDR3 region has the DNA TGCGCCAGCAGCTTGAGTCAGGGGGCTCATGGCTACACCTTC. It translates to CASSLSQGAHGYTF.

This clonotype was detected only a few times. The CDR3 protein is CASSLTLGQMNTEAFF. CDR3 bases: TGCGCCAGCAGCTTGACCCTCGGACAGATGAACACTGAAGCTTTCTTT. The chain recombines TRBV5-1 with TRBJ1-1, with D tentatively TRBD1 (6 bases). The CDR3 has 16 amino acids. From germline, CDR1 is SGHRS and CDR2 YFSETQ. V was trimmed by 1 base and J by 0 bases, leaving 13 bases between them.

The CDR3 spells CASSLARGQTEAFF. CDR3 in DNA: TGTGCCAGCAGCTTGGCCAGGGGCCAAACTGAAGCTTTCTTT. The chain couples TRBV5-5 to TRBJ1-1; D is perhaps TRBD1 (6 bases). This CDR3 comprises 14 residues. Trimming took 0 bases from V and 5 from J, leaving 11 bases between them. CDR1 and CDR2 from the germline V gene are SGHKS and YYEKEE (reference sequence).

This clonotype qualifies as medium-sized. The chain combines TRBV6-2 or TRBV6-3 with TRBJ2-7; 7 bases fit TRBD1. Germline loops: CDR1 MNHEY, CDR2 SVGEGT. V gave up 0 bases and J gave up 2 bases; unmatched junction bases: 1. This CDR3 is 14 amino acids long. This CDR3 reads CASSYSGTAYEQYF. CDR3 nucleotides: TGTGCCAGCAGTTACTCTGGGACAGCCTACGAGCAGTACTTC.

By sample fraction, this clonotype is medium-sized (0.01 to 0.1%). The chain is built from TRBV30 and TRBJ1-5; the D gene is possibly TRBD1 (5 bases). The V gene's germline CDR1 is GTSNPN and CDR2 SVGIG (reference sequence). This CDR3 contains 14 residues. Trimming shortened V by 2 bases and J by 0 bases, and 8 bases separated the two germline ends. CDR3 in amino acids: CAWSHRSSNQPQHF. CDR3 DNA: TGTGCCTGGAGTCACAGGAGTAGCAATCAGCCCCAGCATTTT.

Sample share makes this clonotype medium-sized. V is TRBV27 and J is TRBJ2-7; no reliable D call. Trimming took off 6 bases at V and 0 bases at J, with 6 bases between the two ends. Germline CDR1 reads MNHEY; CDR2 reads SMNVEV (reference sequence). This CDR3 region has 12 residues. The CDR3 DNA is TGTGCCAGCAGGGGCGCCTCCTACGAGCAGTACTTC. As protein: CASRGASYEQYF.